This TCR beta chain emerged from a study of graft-versus-host responses after intestinal transplantation. Overall study: Each recipient received anti-thymocyte globulin induction, then tacrolimus and steroids for two to three years. Findings of the study overall: An association linked early post-transplant HvG declines with peak circulating GvH clone levels. Detection of GvH clones occurred in recipient marrow, and some had their first appearance in ileum or blood. Allografts carried high graft-versus-host to host-versus-graft clonal ratios in patients having graft-donor T cell macrochimerism.

Repertoires were generated with immunoSEQ multiplex PCR, while TCRdb's copy carries only in-frame clones and drops some. Of 25,000 to 30,000 clones listed, more than 85% are singletons. On this clone: Its antigen is unknown.

Germline-derived CDR1 and CDR2 are WNHNN and SYGVQD (reference sequence). The CDR3 extends over 12 amino acids. V was pared by 7 bases and J by 7 bases, with 12 bases between. The rearrangement links TRBV10-1 to TRBJ2-3; D unresolved. Sequencing used PBMCs, obtained 18 days after transplant. This clonotype originated in a human patient who received an intestinal transplant, so some T cells may come from the graft donor. CDR3 sequence reads: CASKDGFHTQYF. CDR3 coding DNA: TGCGCCAGCAAGGACGGATTTCATACGCAGTATTTT.